The 22 T cell receptor beta chains in this list originate from one sample, sequenced in a study of cytomegalovirus exposure and HLA in healthy donors. PCR involved 60 Vbeta and 13 Jbeta primers. This table comes from immunoSEQ multiplex PCR, and its TCRdb copy is limited to in-frame clones, with some not included. The repertoire consists of about 160,000 clones, with just under 65% occurring once and the leading ten covering 6% to 8.5%. The source material was PBMCs. Receptors originate from a woman aged 60-75 years in good health and CMV-seropositive.

This chain uses TRBV6-1 with TRBJ2-1, with 8 bases matching TRBD2. Trimming removed 0 bases from V and 4 bases from J; junction bases left unmatched: 11. Germline values: CDR1 MNHNS, CDR2 SASEGT. The CDR3 is made up of 18 amino acids. The CDR3 DNA follows: TGTGCCAGCAGTGAAGCTGGGTCAAAGGCGGGAGGATACAATGAGCAGTTCTTC. It codes for CASSEAGSKAGGYNEQFF.

The genes are TRBV5-6 and TRBJ1-3; D remains unclear. The CDR3 runs to 16 residues. Germline V CDR1 and CDR2: SGHDT, YYEEEE. Trimming removed 1 base at V and 0 bases at J, with 11 bases between. CDR3: CASSLYSGSSGNTIYF. CDR3 sequence (DNA): TGTGCCAGCAGCTTGTATTCTGGGAGCTCTGGAAACACCATATATTTT.

The rearrangement uses TRBV6-5 and TRBJ2-1, with TRBD2 matching over 10 bases. Germline lookup yields CDR1 MNHEY and CDR2 SVGAGI. After removal of 5 bases from V and 9 bases from J, the junction contained 7 bases not matched to a gene. CDR3 length: 14 amino acids. The CDR3 sequence: CASSISGRGSEQFF. CDR3 DNA: TGTGCCAGCAGTATAAGCGGGAGGGGATCTGAGCAGTTCTTC.

The V gene is TRBV5-4, the J gene TRBJ2-5; D could derive from TRBD1 or TRBD2 (6 bases each). CDR3 size: 13 residues. Per germline, CDR1 SGHNT and CDR2 YYREEE (reference sequence). Trimming shortened V by 4 bases and J by 5 bases, and 12 bases separated the two germline ends. The CDR3 loop reads CASSLGGMETQYF. DNA of the CDR3: TGTGCCAGCAGCCTGGGGGGCATGGAGACCCAGTACTTC.

The chain carries TRBV5-1 and TRBJ2-1; D remains unclear. Trimming stripped 1 base from V and 5 bases from J, with 13 bases between. Germline V lookup: CDR1 SGHRS, CDR2 YFSETQ. The CDR3 runs to 15 residues. The CDR3, as DNA: TGCGCCAGCAGCTTGCGATTTACAACAGACAATGAGCAGTTCTTC. Translated, it gives CASSLRFTTDNEQFF.

This chain connects TRBV5-1 to TRBJ1-6; 9 bases are shared with TRBD1. CDR3 size: 15 residues. Germline V CDR1 and CDR2: SGHRS, YFSETQ. V gave up 4 bases and J gave up 5 bases; unmatched junction bases: 4. The CDR3 coding sequence is TGCGCCAGCAGCCCCGACAGGGGGAATAATTCACCCCTCCACTTT. Its protein product is CASSPDRGNNSPLHF.

The rearrangement uses TRBV7-2 and TRBJ1-2; D might be TRBD1 (5 bases). The CDR3 loop spans 14 amino acids. V was shortened by 3 bases and J by 8 bases, with 16 bases between the two germline ends. Germline lookup yields CDR1 SGHTA and CDR2 FQGNSA. DNA for the CDR3: TGTGCCAGCAGCTTTGCTTCTATCGGGGGGGGCTACACCTTC. Its protein is CASSFASIGGGYTF.

The V call is TRBV5-1, the J call TRBJ1-1; the match to TRBD1 covers 7 bases. V was clipped by 1 base and J by 1 base; unmatched bases: 4. The CDR3 contains 15 residues. CDR1 and CDR2 (germline): SGHRS, YFSETQ. The CDR3 bases are TGCGCCAGCAGCTTGACAGGGGTGCAGAACACTGAAGCTTTCTTT. Translation: CASSLTGVQNTEAFF.

This chain links TRBV4-3 with TRBJ1-6; D gene ambiguous. CDR1 is LGHNA, CDR2 YSLEER, per germline. V was cut by 1 base and J by 10 bases, with 8 bases left in between. This CDR3 is built from 13 residues. The CDR3, as DNA: TGCGCCAGCAGCCAAGTTCAGTGGTCACCCCTCCACTTT. Its protein is CASSQVQWSPLHF.

The chain's CDR3 is CASSARQGVYEQYF. The CDR3 DNA reads TGTGCCAGCAGCGCCAGACAGGGGGTTTACGAGCAGTACTTC. The J gene is TRBJ2-7, the V gene TRBV7-2; 9 nucleotides align to TRBD1. V shed 5 bases, J shed 4 bases, and the junction held 6 bases outside the gene matches. The germline gives CDR1 SGHTA, CDR2 FQGNSA. This CDR3 spans 14 amino acids. The full variable domain, with the rest looked up from reference TRBV7-2 and TRBJ2-7, is GAGVSQSPSNKVTEKGKDVELRCDPISGHTALYWYRQSLGQGLEFLIYFQGNSAPDKSGLPSDRFSAERTGGSVSTLTIQRTQQEDSAVYLCASSARQGVYEQYFGPGTRLTVT.

In this sample, this clone turned up a few times. DNA for the CDR3: TGTGCCTGGACTTGGGGCCAAAACACTGAAGCTTTCTTT. Translated: CAWTWGQNTEAFF. J is TRBJ1-1 and V is TRBV30; D perhaps matches TRBD1 (5 bases). The CDR3 covers 13 residues. With 4 bases removed from V and 2 bases from J, the gap between germline ends came to 11 bases. CDR1 and CDR2 from the germline V gene are GTSNPN and SVGIG (reference sequence). The whole variable domain, remainder taken from reference TRBV30 and TRBJ1-1, is SQTIHQWPATLVQPVGSPLSLECTVEGTSNPNLYWYRQAAGRGLQLLFYSVGIGQISSEVPQNLSASRPQDRQFILSSKKLLLSDSGFYLCAWTWGQNTEAFFGQGTRLTVV.

In this sample, this clone turned up a few times. J is TRBJ1-5 and V is TRBV30, with TRBD1 as a possible D gene (5 bases). This CDR3 spans 17 amino acids. CDR1 and CDR2 from the germline V gene are GTSNPN and SVGIG (reference sequence). Trimming removed 1 base at V and 2 bases at J, with 18 bases between. CDR3 protein: CAWSEYSQGLGNQPQHF. Written as DNA, the CDR3 is TGTGCCTGGAGTGAGTACAGCCAGGGCCTGGGCAATCAGCCCCAGCATTTT.

The chain couples TRBV6-1 to TRBJ2-7; TRBD1 aligns across 9 bases. From germline, CDR1 is MNHNS and CDR2 SASEGT. There are 14 residues in the CDR3. Losses at the gene ends were 4 bases for V and 5 bases for J; bases not matched to a gene: 6. CDR3: CASSVRDRVHEQYF. Here the CDR3 DNA reads TGTGCCAGCAGTGTCCGGGACAGGGTCCACGAGCAGTACTTC.

This clone was counted a few times. CDR3: CASSDRTSGGETQYF. The CDR3 nucleotides are TGTGCCAGCAGCGACCGGACTAGCGGCGGGGAGACCCAGTACTTC. The V call is TRBV11-2, the J call TRBJ2-5, with TRBD2 matching 10 bases. This CDR3 spans 15 amino acids. The germline V gene encodes CDR1 SGHAT and CDR2 FQNNGV. V was clipped by 5 bases and J by 5 bases; unmatched bases: 8.

This clone showed up just once. The chain links TRBV19 to TRBJ2-2; TRBD1 matches at 10 bases. The CDR3 is made up of 16 amino acids. V lost 3 bases and J lost 7; bases outside the gene matches: 8. Germline V lookup: CDR1 LNHDA, CDR2 SQIVND (reference sequence). This CDR3 is CASSIRDRGYGGELFF. CDR3 DNA: TGTGCCAGTAGTATCCGGGACAGGGGATATGGCGGGGAGCTGTTTTTT.

The gene calls are TRBV4-1 and TRBJ1-1, with D maybe TRBD1 (6 bases). The CDR3 spans 16 residues. Trimming took off 8 bases at V and 0 bases at J, with 19 bases between the two ends. The V gene's germline CDR1 is MGHRA and CDR2 YSYEKL. The CDR3 loop reads CASSQVATGVNTEAFF. DNA for the CDR3: TGCGCCAGCTCCCAAGTAGCGACAGGAGTGAACACTGAAGCTTTCTTT.

The chain links TRBV30 to TRBJ2-2, with TRBD2 matching over 10 bases. This CDR3 region has 14 residues. Germline CDR1 is GTSNPN and CDR2 is SVGIG (reference sequence). Trimming removed 8 bases from V and 1 base from J; junction bases left unmatched: 4. The CDR3 here is CASSGRENTGELFF. CDR3 sequence (DNA): TGTGCCAGCAGCGGGAGGGAGAACACCGGGGAGCTGTTTTTT.

The genes are TRBV7-2 and TRBJ2-7; TRBD1 agrees at 9 bases. The CDR3 has 15 residues. Unmatched junction bases numbered 4, after V lost 1 base and J lost 3 bases. Per the germline V gene, CDR1 is SGHTA and CDR2 is FQGNSA. CDR3 loop: CASSLVPGQGYEQYF. In nucleotides, the CDR3 is TGTGCCAGCAGCTTAGTCCCGGGACAGGGCTACGAGCAGTACTTC.

This clone has a handful of counts. V gene TRBV30 combines with J gene TRBJ2-1; 14 positions match TRBD2. This CDR3 contains 15 residues. Per the germline V gene, CDR1 is GTSNPN and CDR2 is SVGIG (reference sequence). J lost 6 bases, V lost 3 bases, and 4 bases had no gene match. CDR3 bases: TGTGCCTGGAGAGGACTAGCGGGAGGAATCAATGAGCAGTTCTTC. This translates into CAWRGLAGGINEQFF.

This chain links TRBV29-1 with TRBJ2-5, with TRBD2 matching over 10 bases. Germline CDR1 SQVTM, CDR2 ANQGSEA. V lost 3 bases, J lost 5 bases, and 6 bases stayed unmatched. This CDR3 region has 14 residues. The CDR3 reads CSVDRLAGGETQYF. The DNA for the CDR3 is TGCAGCGTTGATCGGTTAGCGGGAGGTGAGACCCAGTACTTC.

In its sample, this clone was seen once. The V call is TRBV9, the J call TRBJ1-3; no firm D call. In germline, CDR1 is SGDLS, CDR2 YYNGEE. The CDR3 consists of 15 residues. The V end was cut by 0 bases, the J end by 0 bases, with 7 bases between. The CDR3 DNA is TGTGCCAGCAGCGTAGCTCGGGGCTCTGGAAACACCATATATTTT. Its translation: CASSVARGSGNTIYF.

This chain uses TRBV4-2 with TRBJ1-5; 10 bases map to TRBD1. V lost 0 bases and J lost 0; bases outside the gene matches: 5. Germline V gene lookup returns CDR1 LGHNA and CDR2 YNFKEQ. This CDR3 comprises 18 residues. In DNA form, the CDR3 reads TGTGCCAGCAGCCAAGATCTGGGACAGGGGAATAGCAATCAGCCCCAGCATTTT. Translated, it gives CASSQDLGQGNSNQPQHF.